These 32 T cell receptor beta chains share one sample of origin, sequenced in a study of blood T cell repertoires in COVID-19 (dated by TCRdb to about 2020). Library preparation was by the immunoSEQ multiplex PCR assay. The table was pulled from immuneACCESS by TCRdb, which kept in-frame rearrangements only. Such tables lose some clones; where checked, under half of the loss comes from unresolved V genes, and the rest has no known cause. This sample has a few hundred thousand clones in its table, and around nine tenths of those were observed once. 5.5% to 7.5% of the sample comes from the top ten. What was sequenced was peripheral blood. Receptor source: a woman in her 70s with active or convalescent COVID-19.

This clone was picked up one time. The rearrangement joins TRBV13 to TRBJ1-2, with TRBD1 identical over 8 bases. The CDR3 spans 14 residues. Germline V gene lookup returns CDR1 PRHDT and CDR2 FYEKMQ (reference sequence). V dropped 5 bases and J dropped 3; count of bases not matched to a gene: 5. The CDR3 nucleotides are TGTGCCAGCAGCCCAGGACAGGGCGACTATGGCTACACCTTC. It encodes CASSPGQGDYGYTF.

The CDR3 region is CASSYTASTDTQYF. The CDR3 DNA reads TGTGCCAGCAGTTATACAGCAAGCACAGATACGCAGTATTTT. V and J are TRBV6-5 and TRBJ2-3; no firm D call. The CDR3 has 14 amino acids. The V gene's germline CDR1 is MNHEY and CDR2 SVGAGI. V was pared by 3 bases and J by 0 bases, with 7 bases between.

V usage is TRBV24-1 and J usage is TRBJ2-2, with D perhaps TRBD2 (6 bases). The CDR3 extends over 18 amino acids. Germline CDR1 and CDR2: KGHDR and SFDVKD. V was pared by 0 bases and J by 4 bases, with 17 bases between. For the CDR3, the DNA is TGTGCCACCAGTGATTTGCCCCGGTCCGGGGGATCCACCGGGGAGCTGTTTTTT. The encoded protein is CATSDLPRSGGSTGELFF.

DNA for the CDR3: TGTGCCAGCAGCCAGCGGGTCGAGCCCCAGCATTTT. Its protein is CASSQRVEPQHF. V and J are TRBV7-8 and TRBJ1-5; no reliable D call. Germline V lookup: CDR1 SGHVS, CDR2 FQNEAQ. The CDR3 runs to 12 residues. The V and J ends lost 5 bases and 8 bases respectively, with 10 bases between them.

The CDR3 DNA sequence: TGCAGCGCTGGCCAGGGGGACCGAACTGAAGCTTTCTTT. Its protein is CSAGQGDRTEAFF. The chain uses TRBV29-1 and TRBJ1-1; 7 nucleotides align to TRBD1. CDR1 and CDR2 from the germline V gene are SQVTM and ANQGSEA. This CDR3 has 13 residues. V gave up 7 bases and J gave up 5 bases; unmatched junction bases: 10.

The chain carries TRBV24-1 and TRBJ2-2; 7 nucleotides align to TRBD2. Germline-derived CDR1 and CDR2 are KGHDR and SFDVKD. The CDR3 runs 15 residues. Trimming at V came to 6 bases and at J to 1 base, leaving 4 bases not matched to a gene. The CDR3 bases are TGTGCCACCAGTACGGGGGGTCGGAACACCGGGGAGCTGTTTTTT. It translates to CATSTGGRNTGELFF.

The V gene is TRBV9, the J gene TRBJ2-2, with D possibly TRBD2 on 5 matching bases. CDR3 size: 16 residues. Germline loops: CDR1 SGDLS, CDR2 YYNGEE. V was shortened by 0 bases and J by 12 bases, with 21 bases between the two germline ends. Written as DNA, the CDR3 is TGTGCCAGCAGCGTAGAACCTTTAGTTTCCGGGGTGAAGCTGTTTTTT. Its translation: CASSVEPLVSGVKLFF.

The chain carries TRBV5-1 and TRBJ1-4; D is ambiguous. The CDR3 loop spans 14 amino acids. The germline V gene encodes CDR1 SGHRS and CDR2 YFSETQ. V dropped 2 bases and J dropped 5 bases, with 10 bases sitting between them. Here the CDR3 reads CASSLSGRNEKLFF. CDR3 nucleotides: TGCGCCAGCAGCTTATCCGGTCGAAATGAAAAACTGTTTTTT.

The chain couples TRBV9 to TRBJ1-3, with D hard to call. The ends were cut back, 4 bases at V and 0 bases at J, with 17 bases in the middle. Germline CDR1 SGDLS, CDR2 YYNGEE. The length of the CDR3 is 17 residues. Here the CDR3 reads CASSPQVGGISGNTIYF. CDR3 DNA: TGTGCCAGCAGCCCCCAGGTGGGCGGGATCTCTGGAAACACCATATATTTT. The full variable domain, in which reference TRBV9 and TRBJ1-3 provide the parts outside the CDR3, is DSGVTQTPKHLITATGQRVTLRCSPRSGDLSVYWYQQSLDQGLQFLIQYYNGEERAKGNILERFSAQQFPDLHSELNLSSLELGDSALYFCASSPQVGGISGNTIYFGEGSWLTVV.

The CDR3 region is CASSSLQGQGWDEQFF. CDR3 nucleotides: TGTGCCAGCAGCTCTCTTCAGGGACAGGGGTGGGATGAGCAGTTCTTC. The chain combines TRBV11-2 with TRBJ2-1, with TRBD1 matching 10 bases. CDR1 is SGHAT, CDR2 FQNNGV, per germline. The CDR3 is made up of 16 amino acids. V gave up 4 bases and J gave up 8 bases; unmatched junction bases: 11.

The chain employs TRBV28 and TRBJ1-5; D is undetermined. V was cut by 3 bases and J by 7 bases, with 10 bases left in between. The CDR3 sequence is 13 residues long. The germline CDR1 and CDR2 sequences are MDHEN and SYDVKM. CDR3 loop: CASSFSVVQPQHF. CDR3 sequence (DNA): TGTGCCAGCAGTTTTTCGGTGGTACAGCCCCAGCATTTT.

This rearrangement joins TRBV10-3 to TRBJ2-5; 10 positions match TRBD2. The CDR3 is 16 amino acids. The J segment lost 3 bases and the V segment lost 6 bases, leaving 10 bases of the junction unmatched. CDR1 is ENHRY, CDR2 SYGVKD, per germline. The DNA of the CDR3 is TGTGCCATCAGCCCGGGGATCCTAGCGGGGGAAGAGACCCAGTACTTC. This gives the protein CAISPGILAGEETQYF.

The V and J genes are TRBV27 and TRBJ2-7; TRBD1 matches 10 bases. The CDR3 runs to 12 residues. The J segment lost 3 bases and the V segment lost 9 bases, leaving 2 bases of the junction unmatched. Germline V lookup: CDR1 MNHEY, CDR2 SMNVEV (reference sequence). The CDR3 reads CASWDRGYEQYF. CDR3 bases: TGTGCCAGTTGGGACAGGGGCTACGAGCAGTACTTC.

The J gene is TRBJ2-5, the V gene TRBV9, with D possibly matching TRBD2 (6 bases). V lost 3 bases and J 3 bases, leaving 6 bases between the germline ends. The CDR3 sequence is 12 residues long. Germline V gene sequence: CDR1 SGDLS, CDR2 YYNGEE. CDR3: CASSGREETQYF. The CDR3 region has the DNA TGTGCCAGCAGCGGGAGGGAAGAGACCCAGTACTTC.

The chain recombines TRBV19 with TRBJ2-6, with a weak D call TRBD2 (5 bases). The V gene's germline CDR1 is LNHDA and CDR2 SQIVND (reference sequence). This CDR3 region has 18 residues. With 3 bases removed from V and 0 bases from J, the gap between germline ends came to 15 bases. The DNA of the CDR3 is TGTGCCAGTAGTATTCGGGAAGTTATAAACTCTGGGGCCAACGTCCTGACTTTC. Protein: CASSIREVINSGANVLTF.

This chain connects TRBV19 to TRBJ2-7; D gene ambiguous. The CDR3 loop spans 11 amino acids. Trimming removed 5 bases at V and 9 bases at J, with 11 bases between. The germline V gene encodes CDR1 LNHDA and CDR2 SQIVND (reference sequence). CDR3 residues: CASSGGISQYF. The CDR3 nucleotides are TGTGCCAGTAGTGGCGGTATCTCGCAGTACTTC.

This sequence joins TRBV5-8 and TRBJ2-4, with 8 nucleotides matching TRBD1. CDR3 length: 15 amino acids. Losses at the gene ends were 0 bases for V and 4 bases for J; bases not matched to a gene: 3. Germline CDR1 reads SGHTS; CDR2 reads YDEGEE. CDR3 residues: CASSLGDRTKNIQYF. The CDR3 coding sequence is TGTGCCAGCAGCTTGGGGGACAGGACGAAAAACATTCAGTACTTC.

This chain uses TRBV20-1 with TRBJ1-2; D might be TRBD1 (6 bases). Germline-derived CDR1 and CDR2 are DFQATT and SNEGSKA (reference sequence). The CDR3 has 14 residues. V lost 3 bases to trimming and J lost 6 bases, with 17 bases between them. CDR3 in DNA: TGCAGTGCTAGTCGGGGGGCGGGTGTGGATGGCTACACCTTC. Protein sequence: CSASRGAGVDGYTF.

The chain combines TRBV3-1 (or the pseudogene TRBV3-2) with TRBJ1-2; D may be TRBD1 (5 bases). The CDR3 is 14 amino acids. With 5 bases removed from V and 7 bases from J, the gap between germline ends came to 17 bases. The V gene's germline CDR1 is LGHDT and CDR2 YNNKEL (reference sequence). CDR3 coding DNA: TGTGCCAGCAGCGAAGGGTATGCAGGGCTTGGCTACACCTTC. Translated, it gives CASSEGYAGLGYTF.

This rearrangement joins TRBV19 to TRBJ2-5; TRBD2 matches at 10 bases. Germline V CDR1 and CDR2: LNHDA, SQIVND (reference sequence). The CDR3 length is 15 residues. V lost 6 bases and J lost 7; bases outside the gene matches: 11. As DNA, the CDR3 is TGTGCCAGTAGCTATAGCGGGGGGACCCCAGGGACCCAGTACTTC. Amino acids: CASSYSGGTPGTQYF.

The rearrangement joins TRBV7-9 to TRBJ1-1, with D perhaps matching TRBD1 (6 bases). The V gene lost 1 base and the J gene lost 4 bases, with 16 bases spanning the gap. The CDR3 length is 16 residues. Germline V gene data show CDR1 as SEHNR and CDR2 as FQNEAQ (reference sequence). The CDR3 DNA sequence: TGTGCCAGCAGCTTAGGAATACAGGGATCATTCACTGAAGCTTTCTTT. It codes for CASSLGIQGSFTEAFF.

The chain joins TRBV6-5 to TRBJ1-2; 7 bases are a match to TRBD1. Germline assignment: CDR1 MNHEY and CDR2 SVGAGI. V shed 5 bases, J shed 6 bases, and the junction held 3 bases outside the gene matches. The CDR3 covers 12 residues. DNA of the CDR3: TGTGCCAGCAGTACAGGGGAGGATGGCTACACCTTC. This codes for CASSTGEDGYTF.

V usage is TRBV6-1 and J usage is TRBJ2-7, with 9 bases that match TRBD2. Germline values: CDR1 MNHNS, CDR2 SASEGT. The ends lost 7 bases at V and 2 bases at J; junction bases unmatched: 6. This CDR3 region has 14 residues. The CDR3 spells CASIDSGGPYEQYF. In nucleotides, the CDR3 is TGTGCCAGCATTGATAGCGGGGGCCCCTACGAGCAGTACTTC.

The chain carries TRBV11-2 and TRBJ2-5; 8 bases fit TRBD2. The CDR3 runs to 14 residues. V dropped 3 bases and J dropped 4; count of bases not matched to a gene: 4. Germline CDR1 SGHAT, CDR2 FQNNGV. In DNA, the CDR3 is TGTGCCAGCAGCTTCGGGGGGGGCAGAGAGACCCAGTACTTC. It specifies CASSFGGGRETQYF.

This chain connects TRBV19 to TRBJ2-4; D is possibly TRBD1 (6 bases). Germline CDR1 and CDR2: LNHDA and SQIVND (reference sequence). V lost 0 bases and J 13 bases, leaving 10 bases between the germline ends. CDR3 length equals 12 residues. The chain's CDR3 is CASSIDQDRQYF. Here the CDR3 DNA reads TGTGCCAGTAGTATAGATCAGGACAGACAGTACTTC.

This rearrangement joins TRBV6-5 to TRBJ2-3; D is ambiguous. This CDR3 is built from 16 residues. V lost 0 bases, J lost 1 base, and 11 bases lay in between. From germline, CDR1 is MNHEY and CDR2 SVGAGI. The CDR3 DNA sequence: TGTGCCAGCAGTTACTCGAAGGCCCAGGGCACAGATACGCAGTATTTT. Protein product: CASSYSKAQGTDTQYF.

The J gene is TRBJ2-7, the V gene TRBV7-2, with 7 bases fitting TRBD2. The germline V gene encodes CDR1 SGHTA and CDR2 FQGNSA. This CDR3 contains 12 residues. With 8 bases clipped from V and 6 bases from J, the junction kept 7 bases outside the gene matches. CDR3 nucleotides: TGTGCCAGCCAGGCCGGGGAGGGCGAGCAGTACTTC. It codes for CASQAGEGEQYF.

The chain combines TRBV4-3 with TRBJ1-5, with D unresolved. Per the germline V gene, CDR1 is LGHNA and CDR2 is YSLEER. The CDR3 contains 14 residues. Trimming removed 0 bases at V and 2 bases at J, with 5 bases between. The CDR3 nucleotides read TGCGCCAGCAGCCAAGAGCCAGGCAATCAGCCCCAGCATTTT. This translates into CASSQEPGNQPQHF.

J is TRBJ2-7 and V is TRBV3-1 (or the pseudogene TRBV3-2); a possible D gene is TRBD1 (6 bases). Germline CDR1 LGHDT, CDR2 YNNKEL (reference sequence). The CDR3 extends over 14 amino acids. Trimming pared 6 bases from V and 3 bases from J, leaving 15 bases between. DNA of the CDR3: TGTGCCAGCAGTCGTGGACAGCAACTCTACGAGCAGTACTTC. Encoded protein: CASSRGQQLYEQYF.

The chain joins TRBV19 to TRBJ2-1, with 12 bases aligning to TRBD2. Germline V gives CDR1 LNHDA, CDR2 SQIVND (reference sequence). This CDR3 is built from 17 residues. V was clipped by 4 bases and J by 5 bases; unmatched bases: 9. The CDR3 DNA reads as TGTGCCAGTAGTACCCCAACTAGCGGGGGGCGTGACAATGAGCAGTTCTTC. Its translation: CASSTPTSGGRDNEQFF.

The CDR3 region is CASSHSEGSGPSGGQMGGGDTQYF. The CDR3 DNA reads TGTGCCAGCAGCCATTCCGAGGGGTCAGGGCCTTCTGGGGGTCAGATGGGAGGTGGAGATACGCAGTATTTT. The chain recombines TRBV4-2 with TRBJ2-3; D might be TRBD2 (6 bases). Trimming removed 3 bases from V and 5 bases from J, with 42 bases in between. CDR1 LGHNA and CDR2 YNFKEQ come from the germline V gene. The CDR3 consists of 24 residues.

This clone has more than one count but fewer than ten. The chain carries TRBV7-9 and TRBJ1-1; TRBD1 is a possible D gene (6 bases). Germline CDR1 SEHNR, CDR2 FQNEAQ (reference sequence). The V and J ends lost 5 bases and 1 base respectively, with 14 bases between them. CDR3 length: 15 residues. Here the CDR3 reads CASSAGVSWNTEAFF. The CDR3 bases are TGTGCCAGCAGCGCAGGGGTGAGCTGGAACACTGAAGCTTTCTTT.